These T cell receptor beta chains were read from a single sample in a study of PD-L1 blockade in urothelial cancer. Method: immunoSEQ multiplex PCR; TCRdb's copy keeps in-frame clones and lacks some. The sample contains some 40,000 clones, about 90% of which appear only once. The sample in question was PBMCs, obtained around atezolizumab (anti-PD-L1) treatment. All receptors come from a man in his 70s with urothelial cancer. CDR3s include the opening cysteine and the closing phenylalanine or tryptophan.

>TRBV7-9|TRBJ2-1
CASSSYVDNEQFF
>TRBV28|TRBJ2-7
CASSNSYEQYF
>TRBV10-3|TRBJ2-7
CAISESDRGYEQYF
>TRBV6-6|TRBJ2-1
CASWRSPNEQFF
>TRBV27|TRBJ1-3
CASSLSGTVRGNTIYF
>TRBV9|TRBJ1-2
CASSGRDRVITNYGYTF
>TRBV5-1|TRBJ2-3
CASSLGQREPEDTQYF
>TRBV5-1|TRBJ2-1
CASSYSGAAYFGNEQFF
>TRBV9|TRBJ2-5
CASSGGTGEETQYF
>TRBV21-1|TRBJ2-1
CASSLLGGVYNEQFF
>TRBV9|TRBJ2-2
CASSVAMTGGLSGELFF
>TRBV28|TRBJ2-3
CASSSIGLAGSTQYF
>TRBV9|TRBJ2-5
CASARQGSGTQYF
>TRBV9|TRBJ2-1
CASSKEGTSSYNEQFF
>TRBV5-1|TRBJ2-1
CASSLSFF
>TRBV11-3|TRBJ2-1
CASSQRDSASYNEQFF
>TRBV4-1|TRBJ2-3
CASSGGAGRTDTQYF
>TRBV10-1|TRBJ2-7
CASSETTGGPRNEQYF
>TRBV9|TRBJ1-5
CASSVGPVGGPQHF
>TRBV6-6|TRBJ2-7
CASSYSDRGYEQYF
>TRBV28|TRBJ2-7
CASSQDRGDTYEQYF
>TRBV6-1|TRBJ2-7
CASSVLAETSLSYEQYF
>TRBV5-1|TRBJ2-5
CASSFARQETQYF
>TRBV19|TRBJ1-1
CASRKPGGAYTEAFF
>TRBV15|TRBJ2-1
CATSREPEKSYNEQFF
>TRBV10-3|TRBJ1-1
CAILPDRAGTEAFF
>TRBV19|TRBJ2-7
CASSIRIRASGSTGGHEQYF
>TRBV5-4|TRBJ2-3
CASSFDPDLAVSTDTQYF
>TRBV27|TRBJ1-5
CATQTGAGQPQHF
>TRBV6-6|TRBJ2-3
CASRTSGRADTQYF
>TRBV28|TRBJ2-7
CASTARQGRYEQYF
>TRBV6-1|TRBJ2-2
CASIEQGFTGELFF
>TRBV10-3|TRBJ2-7
CAISAQSPYEQYF
>TRBV19|TRBJ1-2
CASSSTGGESNYGYTF
>TRBV5-1|TRBJ1-4
CASSAGTQNEKLFF
>TRBV9|TRBJ2-1
CASSVGTGGVANEQFF
>TRBV28|TRBJ2-3
CASRYRQPDTQYF
>TRBV5-1|TRBJ1-2
CASSPAQAWGYTF
>TRBV4-2|TRBJ2-7
CASSQVEQGREQYF